This T cell receptor beta chain was captured in a study of human T cells and chemical hapten exposure. TCRdb re-called the RACE reads through MiXCR, storing one row per CDR3 protein. In the table there are some 65,000 distinct CDR3 sequences, 5.5% to 7.5% of which are singletons. Deletions cut 4 bases from V and 1 base from J, with 7 bases between. This CDR3 contains 12 residues. CDR1 is SQVTM, CDR2 ANQGSEA, per germline. The time point is: healthy volunteer bleed at 6 weeks. From whole blood left unfractionated, total RNA was extracted. This sequence originates from a female donor in good health. Some clones in this sample may be carry-over from other donors' samples. The gene calls are TRBV29-1 and TRBJ1-1, with D perhaps matching TRBD1 (6 bases). Sequences were obtained from whole blood. The CDR3 DNA reads as TGCAGCGTTGGGACAGCGAACACTGAAGCTTTCTTT. As protein: CSVGTANTEAFF.